The 27 T cell receptor beta chains below were found in one sample sequenced in a study of CD8 T cells in ankylosing spondylitis. TCRdb called the 5' RACE reads again in MiXCR, with one record for every CDR3 protein. The table has under 300,000 distinct CDR3 sequences, 8.6% seen once; the top ten hold nearly 7%. Sequencing was performed on blood, either unsorted or a sorted T cell fraction (not recorded which). These TCRs come from a male donor with ankylosing spondylitis or in good health (not recorded which).

Ten or more counts support this clonotype. The chain uses TRBV20-1 and TRBJ2-3; D tentatively reads TRBD1 or TRBD2 (5 bases each). The V end lost 0 bases, the J end lost 2 bases, and 9 bases lay between the germline ends. This CDR3 region has 14 residues. Germline V gene sequence: CDR1 DFQATT, CDR2 SNEGSKA (reference sequence). In DNA, the CDR3 is TGCAGTGCTAGAGAGGGGACGGTCACAGATACGCAGTATTTT. It yields the protein CSAREGTVTDTQYF.

This clonotype was recorded a few times. The DNA for the CDR3 is TGCGCCAGCAGCTTGAGCCGGCAGGGGCAAAGCGAGCAGTACTTC. It yields the protein CASSLSRQGQSEQYF. The chain has TRBV5-1 and TRBJ2-7; TRBD1 might be the D (6 bases). The germline CDR1 and CDR2 sequences are SGHRS and YFSETQ. V lost 1 base and J lost 6, with 17 bases in between. The CDR3 runs 15 residues. Complete variable domain (other parts from reference TRBV5-1 and TRBJ2-7): KAGVTQTPRYLIKTRGQQVTLSCSPISGHRSVSWYQQTPGQGLQFLFEYFSETQRNKGNFPGRFSGRQFSNSRSEMNVSTLELGDSALYLCASSLSRQGQSEQYFGPGTRLTVT.

A few counts support this clonotype. The genes are TRBV12-3 or TRBV12-4 and TRBJ2-7; 11 nucleotides agree with TRBD1. The CDR3 is 13 amino acids. J gave up 6 bases and V 5 bases, and 3 bases lay outside the gene matches. CDR3 sequence: CASSVGQGGEQYF. CDR3 DNA: TGTGCCAGCAGTGTGGGACAGGGGGGCGAGCAGTACTTC.

The chain uses TRBV7-9 and TRBJ2-2; TRBD1 might be the D (6 bases). CDR1 SEHNR and CDR2 FQNEAQ come from the germline V gene (reference sequence). The CDR3 is 15 residues long. V dropped 4 bases and J dropped 7 bases, with 16 bases sitting between them. This chain's CDR3 is CASSSNSGAGGELFF. As DNA, the CDR3 is TGTGCCAGCAGCTCCAATTCAGGGGCCGGCGGGGAGCTGTTTTTT. Full variable domain (remainder filled in from reference TRBV7-9 and TRBJ2-2): DTGVSQNPRHKITKRGQNVTFRCDPISEHNRLYWYRQTLGQGPEFLTYFQNEAQLEKSRLLSDRFSAERPKGSFSTLEIQRTEQGDSAMYLCASSSNSGAGGELFFGEGSRLTVL.

The table lists this clonotype with many counts. The rearrangement joins TRBV27 to TRBJ1-1; 9 nucleotides line up with TRBD1. The J segment lost 6 bases and the V segment lost 5 bases, leaving 7 bases of the junction unmatched. This CDR3 comprises 14 residues. Germline V gene lookup returns CDR1 MNHEY and CDR2 SMNVEV (reference sequence). The CDR3 nucleotides are TGTGCCAGCAGTATATACAGGGGGCTGGCTGAAGCTTTCTTT. Its translation is CASSIYRGLAEAFF.

This clonotype has ten or more counts. The chain uses TRBV5-6 and TRBJ2-7, with TRBD1 matching over 8 bases. The junction had 13 bases not matched to a gene; V was cut back by 3 bases and J by 5 bases. The germline CDR1 and CDR2 sequences are SGHDT and YYEEEE. CDR3 length: 16 residues. CDR3 nucleotides: TGTGCCAGCAGCTCGCTCCCTCGACAGGGGTTCGACGAGCAGTACTTC. The encoded protein is CASSSLPRQGFDEQYF.

The rearrangement joins TRBV29-1 to TRBJ2-7; no firm D call. The CDR3 is 9 residues long. CDR1 is SQVTM, CDR2 ANQGSEA, per germline. V gave up 8 bases and J gave up 4 bases, with 6 bases separating them. This CDR3 reads CSLRYEQYF. In DNA, the CDR3 is TGCAGCTTAAGATACGAGCAGTACTTC.

The table lists this clonotype with many counts. The V gene is TRBV5-1, the J gene TRBJ2-7; a possible D gene is TRBD2 (5 bases). Trimming shortened V by 0 bases and J by 1 base, and 8 bases separated the two germline ends. The CDR3 sequence is 14 residues long. CDR1 SGHRS and CDR2 YFSETQ come from the germline V gene. The CDR3: CASSLAGESYEQYF. The CDR3 bases are TGCGCCAGCAGCTTGGCCGGGGAGTCCTACGAGCAGTACTTC.

A few counts support this clonotype. One end of the junction is discordant with germline, which a read error may explain. The V gene is TRBV20-1, the J gene TRBJ1-2; possibly TRBD1 for D (5 bases). The CDR3 loop spans 16 amino acids. The germline V gene encodes CDR1 DFQATT and CDR2 SNEGSKA (reference sequence). CDR3 protein: CCARDLAGRSPRGYTF. CDR3 DNA sequence: TGCTGTGCTAGAGATTTGGCAGGGAGGTCCCCTAGGGGCTACACCTTC.

This clonotype was seen many times. The chain employs TRBV12-3 or TRBV12-4 and TRBJ2-7; D may correspond to TRBD1 or TRBD2 (7 bases each). The CDR3 runs 14 residues. Trimming cost V 3 bases and J 7 bases, with 16 bases left between them. The CDR3 spells CASSLPQGEGEQYF. The CDR3 DNA reads as TGTGCCAGCAGTTTGCCTCAGGGGGAGGGTGAGCAGTACTTC.

There are many counts of this clonotype. The CDR3 region has the DNA TGCGCCAGCAGTCTGAGAGGGGGACTGGGGTCCTACGAGCAGTACTTC. This encodes CASSLRGGLGSYEQYF. V and J are TRBV5-1 and TRBJ2-7; D is possibly TRBD1 or TRBD2 (6 bases each). Trimming stripped 5 bases from V and 1 base from J, with 19 bases between. CDR3 length: 16 amino acids. The germline V gene has CDR1 SGHRS and CDR2 YFSETQ. The full variable domain, completed using reference TRBV5-1 and TRBJ2-7, is KAGVTQTPRYLIKTRGQQVTLSCSPISGHRSVSWYQQTPGQGLQFLFEYFSETQRNKGNFPGRFSGRQFSNSRSEMNVSTLELGDSALYLCASSLRGGLGSYEQYFGPGTRLTVT.

This sequence joins TRBV7-3 and TRBJ2-1; D is unresolved. The V gene's germline CDR1 is SGHTA and CDR2 FQGTGA. V lost 4 bases and J 5 bases, leaving 15 bases between the germline ends. The CDR3 is 15 residues long. CDR3 sequence: CASSSLTPKDNEQFF. Here the CDR3 DNA reads TGTGCCAGCAGCTCCCTTACCCCCAAGGACAATGAGCAGTTCTTC.

This clonotype was counted ten times or more. The gene calls are TRBV6-2 or TRBV6-3 and TRBJ2-4, with D perhaps matching TRBD1 (6 bases). The CDR3 has 12 amino acids. The germline CDR1 and CDR2 sequences are MNHEY and SVGEGT. V gave up 4 bases and J gave up 10 bases, with 11 bases separating them. The CDR3 here is CASSSLDSIQYF. The CDR3 DNA is TGTGCCAGCAGTTCACTGGACAGTATTCAGTACTTC.

The table lists this clonotype with many counts. This chain connects TRBV4-2 to TRBJ2-3; the match to TRBD2 covers 10 bases. Germline CDR1 LGHNA, CDR2 YNFKEQ. Trimming took 4 bases from V and 4 from J; bases not matched to a gene: 2. This CDR3 has 14 residues. The DNA of the CDR3 is TGTGCCAGCAGCCCTAGCGGGAGAGCAGATACGCAGTATTTT. As protein: CASSPSGRADTQYF.

This clonotype was observed many times. The chain has TRBV5-1 and TRBJ2-1; 8 positions agree with TRBD2. V was pared by 2 bases and J by 9 bases, with 10 bases of the junction left unmatched. The CDR3 is made up of 15 amino acids. Germline loops: CDR1 SGHRS, CDR2 YFSETQ. The DNA of the CDR3 is TGCGCCAGCAGCTTCAATAGCGGGGCGGGGACTGAGCAGTTCTTC. This sequence encodes CASSFNSGAGTEQFF.

The J gene is TRBJ2-3, the V gene TRBV15; 11 bases agree with TRBD2. This CDR3 comprises 15 residues. Looked up from germline, CDR1 is LNHNV and CDR2 is YYDKDF (reference sequence). Trimming cost V 8 bases and J 5 bases; bases outside gene matches: 9. The CDR3 nucleotides are TGTGCCACCGGGACTAGCGGCTATATGGGAGATACGCAGTATTTT. Amino acid sequence: CATGTSGYMGDTQYF. Full variable domain (outside the CDR3, taken from reference TRBV15 and TRBJ2-3): DAMVIQNPRYQVTQFGKPVTLSCSQTLNHNVMYWYQQKSSQAPKLLFHYYDKDFNNEADTPDNFQSRRPNTSFCFLDIRSPGLGDTAMYLCATGTSGYMGDTQYFGPGTRLTVL.

This clonotype came up many times. The chain employs TRBV20-1 and TRBJ2-3; the D gene is possibly TRBD1 (5 bases). This CDR3 has 13 residues. The V gene's germline CDR1 is DFQATT and CDR2 SNEGSKA (reference sequence). V was trimmed by 6 bases and J by 0 bases, leaving 10 bases between them. The CDR3: CSAGDTSTDTQYF. The CDR3 nucleotides read TGCAGTGCAGGGGATACTAGCACAGATACGCAGTATTTT.

This clonotype was detected a few times. This chain joins TRBV6-2 or TRBV6-3 and TRBJ1-6, with D maybe TRBD1 (5 bases). The CDR3 runs to 14 residues. V lost 5 bases and J lost 9, with 14 bases in between. Germline V lookup: CDR1 MNHEY, CDR2 SVGEGT. The DNA of the CDR3 is TGTGCCAGCAGTCCGGGGCGTCGGAGTTCACCCCTCCACTTT. The encoded protein is CASSPGRRSSPLHF.

This clonotype was counted many times. The chain employs TRBV20-1 and TRBJ1-3; D is undetermined. V lost 2 bases, J lost 0 bases, and 5 bases lay in between. Germline lookup yields CDR1 DFQATT and CDR2 SNEGSKA (reference sequence). The CDR3 runs 13 residues. DNA for the CDR3: TGCAGTGCTAGACAGAGCTCTGGAAACACCATATATTTT. Translation: CSARQSSGNTIYF.

CDR3 protein: CASSMERFYEQYF. The CDR3 DNA sequence: TGTGCCAGTAGTATGGAGAGATTCTACGAGCAGTACTTC. This chain links TRBV19 with TRBJ2-7, with D unclear. Germline V gene data show CDR1 as LNHDA and CDR2 as SQIVND (reference sequence). This CDR3 comprises 13 residues. Trimming pared 3 bases from V and 3 bases from J, leaving 9 bases between.

On this clonotype itself: A much larger clone lies one base from this, so it may be a read error. This is likely a read error, given that the CDR3 carries no conserved phenylalanine or tryptophan at its end. The CDR3 nucleotides are TGCAGTGCTAGGACCCTAACAGGGGCCTACGAGCAGTACTCC. Translated, it gives CSARTLTGAYEQYS. The V call is TRBV20-1, the J call TRBJ2-7, with TRBD1 identical over 7 bases. Trimming at V came to 3 bases and at J to 2 bases, leaving 7 bases not matched to a gene. CDR3 length: 14 amino acids. Germline V CDR1 and CDR2: DFQATT, SNEGSKA (reference sequence).

This clonotype was recorded many times. The CDR3 spells CASSLALGPTNTGELFF. For the CDR3, the DNA is TGTGCCAGCAGCTTAGCCTTGGGACCGACGAACACCGGGGAGCTGTTTTTT. V is TRBV7-9 and J is TRBJ2-2; perhaps D is TRBD1 or TRBD2 (5 bases each). The CDR3 length is 17 residues. Germline V gives CDR1 SEHNR, CDR2 FQNEAQ (reference sequence). V gave up 0 bases and J gave up 0 bases, with 11 bases separating them.

Ten or more counts support this clonotype. This chain joins TRBV12-3 or TRBV12-4 and TRBJ1-5, with D unclear. The CDR3 runs 15 residues. V lost 6 bases and J 0 bases, leaving 12 bases between the germline ends. CDR3 amino acids: CASSPTADSNQPQHF. As DNA, the CDR3 is TGTGCCAGCAGCCCCACAGCGGATAGCAATCAGCCCCAGCATTTT.

This clonotype was seen at least ten times. The chain couples TRBV20-1 to TRBJ2-5, with no clear D. Trimming left V 0 bases short and J 4 bases short, with 3 bases between. The CDR3 has 11 amino acids. Germline lookup yields CDR1 DFQATT and CDR2 SNEGSKA (reference sequence). In DNA, the CDR3 is TGCAGTGCTAGAGATCGAGAGACCCAGTACTTC. This codes for CSARDRETQYF.

In its sample, this clonotype was seen many times. The chain recombines TRBV5-1 with TRBJ1-4; 7 bases are a match to TRBD1. The V gene end was trimmed by 7 bases and the J gene end by 3 bases; junction bases not matched to a gene: 12. The length of the CDR3 is 16 residues. Germline CDR1 SGHRS, CDR2 YFSETQ. The CDR3 region has the DNA TGCGCCAGCGGCGTTGGACAGGTACCGTCTAATGAAAAACTGTTTTTT. Residues: CASGVGQVPSNEKLFF.

This clonotype was seen ten or more times. J is TRBJ2-1 and V is TRBV27; D is perhaps TRBD2 (6 bases). V was shortened by 7 bases and J by 8 bases, with 15 bases between the two germline ends. CDR1 and CDR2 (germline): MNHEY, SMNVEV (reference sequence). The CDR3 covers 13 residues. The CDR3 protein is CASTEEGRDEQFF. Written as DNA, the CDR3 is TGTGCCAGCACCGAGGAGGGTAGGGATGAGCAGTTCTTC.

This clonotype was detected a few times. This sequence joins TRBV5-1 and TRBJ1-2; no firm D call. With 0 bases removed from V and 1 base from J, the gap between germline ends came to 4 bases. The CDR3 covers 13 residues. Germline CDR1 SGHRS, CDR2 YFSETQ. The CDR3 DNA follows: TGCGCCAGCAGCTTGGACATTAACTATGGCTACACCTTC. It is translated as CASSLDINYGYTF.